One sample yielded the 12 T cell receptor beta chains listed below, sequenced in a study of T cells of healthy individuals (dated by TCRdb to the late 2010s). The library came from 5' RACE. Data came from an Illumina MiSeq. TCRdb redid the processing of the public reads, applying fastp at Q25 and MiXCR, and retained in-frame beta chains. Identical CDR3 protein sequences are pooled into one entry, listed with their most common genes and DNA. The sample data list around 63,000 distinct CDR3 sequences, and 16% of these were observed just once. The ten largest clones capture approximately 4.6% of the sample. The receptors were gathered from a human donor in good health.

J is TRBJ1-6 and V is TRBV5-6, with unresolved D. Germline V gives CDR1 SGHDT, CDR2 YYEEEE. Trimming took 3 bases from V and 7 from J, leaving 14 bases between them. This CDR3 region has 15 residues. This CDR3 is CASSSRTVGNSPLHF. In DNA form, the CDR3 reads TGTGCCAGCAGCTCCCGGACGGTAGGGAATTCACCCCTCCACTTT.

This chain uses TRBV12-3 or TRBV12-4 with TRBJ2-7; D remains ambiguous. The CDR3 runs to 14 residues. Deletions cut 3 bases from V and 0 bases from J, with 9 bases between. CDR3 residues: CASSLGSSSYEQYF. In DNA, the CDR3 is TGTGCCAGCAGTTTGGGGTCTTCCTCCTACGAGCAGTACTTC.

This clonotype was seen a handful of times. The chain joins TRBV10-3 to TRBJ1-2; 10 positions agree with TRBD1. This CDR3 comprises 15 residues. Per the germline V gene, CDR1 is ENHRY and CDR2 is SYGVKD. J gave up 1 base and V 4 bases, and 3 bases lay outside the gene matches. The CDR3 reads CAISVRDRGNYGYTF. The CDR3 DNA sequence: TGTGCCATCAGTGTCCGGGACAGGGGTAACTATGGCTACACCTTC.

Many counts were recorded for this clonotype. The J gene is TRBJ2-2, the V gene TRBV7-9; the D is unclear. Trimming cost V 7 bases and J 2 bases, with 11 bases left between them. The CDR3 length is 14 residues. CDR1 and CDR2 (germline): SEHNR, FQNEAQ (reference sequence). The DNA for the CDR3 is TGTGCCAGCACCCTAGTCAGAAACACCGGGGAGCTGTTTTTT. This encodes CASTLVRNTGELFF. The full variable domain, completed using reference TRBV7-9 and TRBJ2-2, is DTGVSQNPRHKITKRGQNVTFRCDPISEHNRLYWYRQTLGQGPEFLTYFQNEAQLEKSRLLSDRFSAERPKGSFSTLEIQRTEQGDSAMYLCASTLVRNTGELFFGEGSRLTVL.

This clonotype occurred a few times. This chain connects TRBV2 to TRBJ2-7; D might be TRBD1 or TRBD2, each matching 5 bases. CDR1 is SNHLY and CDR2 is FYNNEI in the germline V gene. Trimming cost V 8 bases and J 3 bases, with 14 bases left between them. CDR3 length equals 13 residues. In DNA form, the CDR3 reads TGTGCCAGCGGGGGACGGTCCAACTACGAGCAGTACTTC. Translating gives CASGGRSNYEQYF.

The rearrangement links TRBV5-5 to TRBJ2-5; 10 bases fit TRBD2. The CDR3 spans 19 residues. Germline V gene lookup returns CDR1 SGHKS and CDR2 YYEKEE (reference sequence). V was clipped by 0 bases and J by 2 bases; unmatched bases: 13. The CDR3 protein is CASSLATIILAGIQETQYF. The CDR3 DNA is TGTGCCAGCAGCTTGGCTACGATTATACTAGCGGGAATACAAGAGACCCAGTACTTC.

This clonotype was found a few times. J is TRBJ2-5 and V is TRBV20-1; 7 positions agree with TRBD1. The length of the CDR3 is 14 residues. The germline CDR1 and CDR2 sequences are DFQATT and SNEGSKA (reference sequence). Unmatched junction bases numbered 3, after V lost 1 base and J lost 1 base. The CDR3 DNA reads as TGCAGTGCTAGAGGCCCAGGGGGCCAAGAGACCCAGTACTTC. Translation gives CSARGPGGQETQYF.

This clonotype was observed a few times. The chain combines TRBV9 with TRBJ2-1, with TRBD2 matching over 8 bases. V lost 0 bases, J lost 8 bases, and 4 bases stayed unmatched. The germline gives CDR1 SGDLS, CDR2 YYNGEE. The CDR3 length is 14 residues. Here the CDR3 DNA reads TGTGCCAGCAGCGTAGGACTAGCGTCAGATGAGCAGTTCTTC. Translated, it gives CASSVGLASDEQFF. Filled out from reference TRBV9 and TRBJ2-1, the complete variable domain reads DSGVTQTPKHLITATGQRVTLRCSPRSGDLSVYWYQQSLDQGLQFLIQYYNGEERAKGNILERFSAQQFPDLHSELNLSSLELGDSALYFCASSVGLASDEQFFGPGTRLTVL.

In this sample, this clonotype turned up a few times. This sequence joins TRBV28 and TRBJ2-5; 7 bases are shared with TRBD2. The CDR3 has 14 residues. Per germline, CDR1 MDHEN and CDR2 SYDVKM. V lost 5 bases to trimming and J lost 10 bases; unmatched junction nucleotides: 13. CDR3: CASSEGGLVQSQYF. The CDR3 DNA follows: TGTGCCAGCAGTGAAGGTGGACTAGTGCAGAGCCAGTACTTC.

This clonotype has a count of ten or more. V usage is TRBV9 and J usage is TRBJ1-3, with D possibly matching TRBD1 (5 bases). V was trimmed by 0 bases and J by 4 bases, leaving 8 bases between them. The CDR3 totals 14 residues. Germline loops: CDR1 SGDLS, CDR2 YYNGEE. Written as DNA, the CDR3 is TGTGCCAGCAGCGTAGGAGGGACGGGAAACACCATATATTTT. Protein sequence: CASSVGGTGNTIYF.

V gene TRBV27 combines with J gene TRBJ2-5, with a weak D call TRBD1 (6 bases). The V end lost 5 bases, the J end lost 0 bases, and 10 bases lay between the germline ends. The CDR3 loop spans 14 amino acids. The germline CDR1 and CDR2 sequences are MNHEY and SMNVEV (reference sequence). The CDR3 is CASSPRQDQETQYF. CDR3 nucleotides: TGTGCCAGCAGTCCCCGACAGGACCAAGAGACCCAGTACTTC.

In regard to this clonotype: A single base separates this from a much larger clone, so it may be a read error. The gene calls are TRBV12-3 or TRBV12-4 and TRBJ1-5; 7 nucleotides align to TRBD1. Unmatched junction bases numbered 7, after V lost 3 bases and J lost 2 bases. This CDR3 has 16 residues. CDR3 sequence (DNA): TGTGCCAGCAGTTTTAGGGGGCAGGTTGGCAATCAGCCCCAGCATTTT. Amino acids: CASSFRGQVGNQPQHF.